The source of this TCR beta chain is a study of T cells in Graves' hyperthyroidism and ophthalmopathy. Orbital computed tomography, thyroid ultrasound, serum thyroxine and TRAb, and clinical symptoms together informed the diagnoses. PBMCs came from roughly 10 ml fresh peripheral blood. This CDR3 region has 14 residues. Germline V gene sequence: CDR1 MNHEY, CDR2 SVGAGI. V was pared by 8 bases and J by 1 base, with 14 bases between. Amplified TCR beta CDR3 regions came from RNA transcripts. The TCR CDR3 first-round RT-PCR relied on the HTBI primer set. TCRdb reanalysed the multiplex PCR reads using MiXCR and keeps one entry per CDR3 protein. The sample lists about 350,000 distinct CDR3 sequences; 15% to 20% were seen once. Study-level points and caveats: A 13 V-J model separated ophthalmopathy from stable hyperthyroidism. Ophthalmopathy, which appeared later, was predicted by the model a median roughly 6.6 months before onset.

This clonotype was counted at least ten times. The antigen is not known. The gene calls are TRBV6-5 and TRBJ1-1; the D gene is possibly TRBD1 (5 bases). The sample comprised blood. This TCR came from a woman aged 40 to 50 with Graves' ophthalmopathy. This CDR3 is CASGRRGWNTEAFF. The CDR3 bases are TGTGCCAGCGGCAGGCGGGGGTGGAACACTGAAGCTTTCTTT.